This paragraph reports one TCR beta chain. The repertoire was sequenced with immunoSEQ multiplex PCR; TCRdb's copy has only in-frame clones and lacks some. The top ten clones hold about 5.8% of a sample with 140,000 to 150,000 clones, more than 85% of them seen once. The data belong to a study of control samples from healthy donors and cancer patients. J was trimmed by 6 bases and V by 6 bases; bases with no gene match: 5. This CDR3 contains 14 residues. CDR1 is SNHLY and CDR2 is FYNNEI in the germline V gene. Sequenced sample: blood. The sequence came from a man younger than 35 in good health. This chain uses TRBV2 with TRBJ1-6; 7 nucleotides agree with TRBD1. CDR3 sequence reads: CASSRQGSNSPLHF. In nucleotides, the CDR3 is TGTGCCAGCAGCCGACAGGGTAGTAATTCACCCCTCCACTTT.